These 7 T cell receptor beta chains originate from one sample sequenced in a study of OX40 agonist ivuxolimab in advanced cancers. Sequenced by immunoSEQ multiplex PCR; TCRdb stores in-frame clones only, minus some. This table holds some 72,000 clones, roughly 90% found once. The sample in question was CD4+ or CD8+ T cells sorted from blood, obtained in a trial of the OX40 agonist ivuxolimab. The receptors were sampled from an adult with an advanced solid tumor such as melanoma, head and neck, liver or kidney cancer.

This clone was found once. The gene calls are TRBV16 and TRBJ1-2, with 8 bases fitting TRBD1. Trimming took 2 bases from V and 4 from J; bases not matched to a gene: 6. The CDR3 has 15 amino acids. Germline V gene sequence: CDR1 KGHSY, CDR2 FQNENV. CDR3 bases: TGTGCCAGCAGCCAACCGGACAGGGCTGGCTATGGCTACACCTTC. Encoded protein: CASSQPDRAGYGYTF.

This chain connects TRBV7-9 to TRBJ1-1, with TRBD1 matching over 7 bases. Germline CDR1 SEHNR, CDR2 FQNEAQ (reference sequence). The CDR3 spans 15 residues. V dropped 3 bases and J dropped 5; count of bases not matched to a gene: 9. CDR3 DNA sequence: TGTGCCAGCAGCTTGATCAGGGGGGCGCAAACTGAAGCTTTCTTT. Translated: CASSLIRGAQTEAFF.

This CDR3 is CASGAGGRTQYF. CDR3 sequence (DNA): TGTGCCAGCGGCGCTGGGGGGAGGACCCAGTACTTC. The V call is TRBV7-6, the J call TRBJ2-5, with D possibly matching TRBD2 (6 bases). CDR1 and CDR2 (germline): SGHVS, FNYEAQ. The CDR3 is 12 residues long. Trimming shortened V by 8 bases and J by 7 bases, and 14 bases separated the two germline ends. Based on the CDR3 plus reference TRBV7-6 and TRBJ2-5, the full variable domain is GAGVSQSPRYKVTKRGQDVALRCDPISGHVSLYWYRQALGQGPEFLTYFNYEAQQDKSGLPNDRFSAERPEGSISTLTIQRTEQRDSAMYRCASGAGGRTQYFGPGTRLLVL.

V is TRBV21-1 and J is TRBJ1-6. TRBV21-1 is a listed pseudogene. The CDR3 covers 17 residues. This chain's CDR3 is CASSTSIATHTNSPLHF. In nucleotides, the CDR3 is TGTGCCAGCAGTACGAGTATAGCTACACATACTAATTCACCCCTCCACTTT.

The chain's CDR3 is CASSVGDADYGYTF. Written as DNA, the CDR3 is TGTGCCAGCAGCGTAGGGGACGCGGACTATGGCTACACCTTC. This rearrangement joins TRBV9 to TRBJ1-2; TRBD1 might be the D (5 bases). V lost 0 bases and J 3 bases, leaving 9 bases between the germline ends. CDR3 length equals 14 residues. Per germline, CDR1 SGDLS and CDR2 YYNGEE.

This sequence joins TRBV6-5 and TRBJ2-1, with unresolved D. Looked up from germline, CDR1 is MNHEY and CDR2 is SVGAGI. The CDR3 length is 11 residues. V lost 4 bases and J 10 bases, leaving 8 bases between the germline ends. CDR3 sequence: CASSSLGEQFF. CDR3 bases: TGTGCCAGCAGTTCCCTCGGGGAGCAGTTCTTC.

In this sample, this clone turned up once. CDR3 in amino acids: CASSEGSGGAETQYF. CDR3 DNA sequence: TGTGCCAGCAGTGAGGGTAGCGGGGGGGCAGAGACCCAGTACTTC. The V and J genes are TRBV2 and TRBJ2-5; 11 nucleotides agree with TRBD2. After removal of 3 bases from V and 4 bases from J, the junction contained 4 bases not matched to a gene. The CDR3 length is 15 residues. The germline CDR1 and CDR2 sequences are SNHLY and FYNNEI.